A single T cell receptor (beta chain) is shown here with its context. Its antigen is still unknown. The sample belongs to a study of Ad26.COV2.S vaccination and SARS-CoV-2 variants. Only in-frame clones appear in the TCRdb table, and some are missing; sequencing was by immunoSEQ multiplex PCR. The data show about 400,000 clones, with around 91% seen just once and approximately 1.9% held by the top ten. Regarding the study as a whole: Estimates derived from TCR breadth and depth analyses may have underestimated total T cell responses. Similar non-spike TCR breadth was seen in vaccine and placebo recipients.

The treatment: some 20 received Ad26.COV2.S at low or high dose, single or two shots; about 5 received placebo; per-sample allocation not given. Collection of the samples took place on day 63 after the first injection of vaccine or placebo. An Ad26 vector expressing Wuhan-strain SARS-CoV-2 spike constituted the vaccine. The length of the CDR3 is 12 residues. V was pared by 8 bases and J by 3 bases, with 10 bases between. CDR1 is MDHEN and CDR2 is SYDVKM in the germline V gene. Sequenced here: peripheral blood, sampled in a trial of Ad26.COV2.S vaccine versus placebo. The source is a person aged 18-60 years who received the Ad26.COV2.S COVID-19 vaccine or a placebo. This sequence joins TRBV28 and TRBJ1-1; no definite D call. For the CDR3, the DNA is TGTGCCAGCCAGGCAGTACACACTGAAGCTTTCTTT. It is translated as CASQAVHTEAFF.